The present T cell receptor beta chain was sequenced within a study of regulatory T cells in long-lasting Graves disease. In its sample, this clonotype was seen many times. The antigen remains undetermined. The CDR3 is made up of 15 amino acids. J lost 5 bases, V lost 6 bases, and 10 bases had no gene match. Indicated time point: persistent/refractory GD, antithyroid drugs over 5 years with positive TRAb. The TCR library was made from RNA extracted from PBMCs. In building TCR beta libraries, iRepertoire HTBI primers were used together with Arm-PCR of CDR3 regions. TCRdb called the multiplex PCR reads again in MiXCR, with one record for every CDR3 protein. There are 400,000 or so distinct CDR3 sequences in the sample; around 22% occur only once, and roughly 28% lies in the top ten. Study-wide results and limits: Lower TCR diversity was seen in persistent Graves' patients than in newly diagnosed ones. The study found TRBV28, TRBJ1-2 and TRBJ2-5 favored in persistent disease. Persistent patients shared more public clonotypes (approximately 2,800) than new patients (approximately 900).

This chain links TRBV12-3 or TRBV12-4 with TRBJ1-1; 9 bases align to TRBD1. Sequenced material: peripheral blood mononuclear cells (PBMCs), taken when the disease was refractory, from a patient treated with antithyroid drugs. This TCR was sampled from a female donor with Graves disease. The CDR3 DNA follows: TGTGCCAGCAGCCGGACGACAGGGGGAGGGACTGAAGCTTTCTTT. It translates to CASSRTTGGGTEAFF.